The 32 T cell receptor beta chains in this list originate from one sample, sequenced in a study of a mutant IDH1 vaccine in newly diagnosed glioma. Time point reported: baseline, week 1 (first vaccination visit). The treatment here: pre-vaccination baseline after standard-of-care therapy. Produced via immunoSEQ multiplex PCR; TCRdb's table is partial and in-frame only. The data hold 99,000 or so clones, with roughly 90% observed a single time. The source material was PBMCs, sampled from a glioma patient treated with radiotherapy, temozolomide or both. Source of these receptors: a woman aged 50 to 60 with glioma.

This clone appeared a few times. The chain has TRBV28 and TRBJ1-6, with 9 bases that match TRBD1. This CDR3 is 15 amino acids long. Germline V CDR1 and CDR2: MDHEN, SYDVKM. Unmatched junction bases numbered 2, after V lost 2 bases and J lost 6 bases. This CDR3 is CASSLRQGVNSPLHF. The CDR3 nucleotides are TGTGCCAGCAGTTTACGACAGGGGGTTAATTCACCCCTCCACTTT. Supplemented by reference TRBV28 and TRBJ1-6, the full variable domain reads DVKVTQSSRYLVKRTGEKVFLECVQDMDHENMFWYRQDPGLGLRLIYFSYDVKMKEKGDIPEGYSVSREKKERFSLILESASTNQTSMYLCASSLRQGVNSPLHFGNGTRLTVT.

The chain joins TRBV5-1 to TRBJ1-5; 7 nucleotides agree with TRBD1. Per the germline V gene, CDR1 is SGHRS and CDR2 is YFSETQ. Trimming cost V 1 base and J 2 bases; bases outside gene matches: 3. The CDR3 length is 15 residues. The CDR3, as DNA: TGCGCCAGCAGCTTGTCTGGACAGGGCAATCAGCCCCAGCATTTT. This gives the protein CASSLSGQGNQPQHF.

A word on this clone: Likely a read error: the CDR3 ends without its conserved phenylalanine or tryptophan. This chain links TRBV5-1 with TRBJ1-2; D is perhaps TRBD1 (5 bases). Germline CDR1 SGHRS, CDR2 YFSETQ. The germline V and J ends were trimmed by 0 bases and 6 bases, with 15 bases remaining between them. The CDR3 covers 15 residues. This CDR3 reads CASSLEVVGVDGYTL. In DNA form, the CDR3 reads TGCGCCAGCAGCTTGGAAGTGGTAGGGGTAGATGGCTACACCCTC.

This clone was detected once. The rearrangement links TRBV4-1 to TRBJ2-7; 10 bases agree with TRBD2. This CDR3 has 14 residues. V gave up 1 base and J gave up 6 bases; unmatched junction bases: 3. Germline loops: CDR1 MGHRA, CDR2 YSYEKL. CDR3 in amino acids: CASSQGGLASEQYF. DNA for the CDR3: TGCGCCAGCAGCCAAGGGGGACTAGCGAGCGAGCAGTACTTC.

This clone came up once. At one boundary the junction diverges from the germline segment, which might be a read error. The rearrangement uses TRBV7-7 and TRBJ2-5; 15 positions agree with TRBD2. Germline CDR1 SSHAT, CDR2 FNYEAQ (reference sequence). The CDR3 runs 15 residues. The CDR3 is CASSAGLAGGETQYF. CDR3 DNA sequence: TGTGCTAGCAGCGCGGGACTAGCGGGAGGAGAGACCCAGTACTTC.

The genes are TRBV11-1 and TRBJ1-1, with TRBD1 matching over 7 bases. Trimming took 3 bases from V and 3 from J; bases not matched to a gene: 13. Germline CDR1 SGHAT, CDR2 FQDESV (reference sequence). CDR3 size: 17 residues. CDR3 residues: CASSLRYLRDSDTEAFF. For the CDR3, the DNA is TGTGCCAGCAGCTTGCGCTACCTCCGGGACAGCGACACTGAAGCTTTCTTT.

J is TRBJ2-1 and V is TRBV4-2; D possibly corresponds to TRBD1 (5 bases). The length of the CDR3 is 14 residues. With 3 bases removed from V and 9 bases from J, the gap between germline ends came to 15 bases. Germline V gives CDR1 LGHNA, CDR2 YNFKEQ. Written as DNA, the CDR3 is TGTGCCAGCAGCCAGAGAACAGGAGATGGTGAGCAGTTCTTC. It yields the protein CASSQRTGDGEQFF.

This chain links TRBV6-5 with TRBJ2-2; D might be TRBD2 (6 bases). This CDR3 has 15 amino acids. The V and J ends lost 5 bases and 3 bases respectively, with 13 bases between them. Germline-derived CDR1 and CDR2 are MNHEY and SVGAGI. The chain's CDR3 is CASSKPRRDTGELFF. The DNA for the CDR3 is TGTGCCAGCAGTAAGCCCCGGAGGGACACCGGGGAGCTGTTTTTT.

The J gene is TRBJ2-2, the V gene TRBV5-4; a weak D match, TRBD2 (5 bases). Germline loops: CDR1 SGHNT, CDR2 YYREEE (reference sequence). The CDR3 spans 15 residues. V was pared by 0 bases and J by 8 bases, with 14 bases between. Written as DNA, the CDR3 is TGTGCCAGCAGCTTGGCCGGAGGCTCCTGGGGGGAGCTGTTTTTT. Amino acid sequence: CASSLAGGSWGELFF. Full variable domain (missing parts from reference TRBV5-4 and TRBJ2-2): ETGVTQSPTHLIKTRGQQVTLRCSSQSGHNTVSWYQQALGQGPQFIFQYYREEENGRGNFPPRFSGLQFPNYSSELNVNALELDDSALYLCASSLAGGSWGELFFGEGSRLTVL.

The rearrangement joins TRBV9 to TRBJ1-2, with D unclear. Germline lookup yields CDR1 SGDLS and CDR2 YYNGEE. Deletions cut 5 bases from V and 3 bases from J, with 14 bases between. The CDR3 is made up of 14 amino acids. The DNA of the CDR3 is TGTGCCAGCAGTGACGGTCGGGCGGACTATGGCTACACCTTC. Amino acid sequence: CASSDGRADYGYTF.

A note on this clone: A junction boundary mismatches the germline segment, possibly from a read error. The rearrangement joins TRBV2 to TRBJ2-4, with D unresolved. This CDR3 contains 12 residues. CDR1 and CDR2 (germline): SNHLY, FYNNEI. In nucleotides, the CDR3 is TGTGCCAGCAGTGAAGCCCAAAACATTCAGTACTTC. The encoded protein is CASSEAQNIQYF.

The DNA of the CDR3 is TGTGCCAGCAGCTCGTGGCGACGGCGGGGCGAGCAGTACTTC. Its translation: CASSSWRRRGEQYF. This chain links TRBV7-2 with TRBJ2-7, with a possible D match to TRBD2 (6 bases). The ends were cut back, 4 bases at V and 6 bases at J, with 16 bases in the middle. Looked up from germline, CDR1 is SGHTA and CDR2 is FQGNSA. This CDR3 has 14 amino acids.

The V and J genes are TRBV9 and TRBJ1-2, with D perhaps matching TRBD1 (5 bases). Deletions cut 4 bases from V and 4 bases from J, with 14 bases between. Germline CDR1 reads SGDLS; CDR2 reads YYNGEE. The CDR3 consists of 14 residues. The CDR3 protein is CASSYQSQGYGYTF. CDR3 DNA sequence: TGTGCCAGCAGCTACCAGTCCCAGGGCTATGGCTACACCTTC.

J is TRBJ2-5 and V is TRBV28, with 15 bases fitting TRBD2. Judging by the DNA end, TRBJ2-7 fits better; the J call may be wrong. CDR3 size: 15 residues. Germline V gene lookup returns CDR1 MDHEN and CDR2 SYDVKM. The CDR3 spells CASSTWTSGRAEQYF. CDR3 nucleotides: TGTGCCAGCAGTACCTGGACTAGCGGGAGGGCCGAGCAGTACTTC.

The chain joins TRBV6-1 to TRBJ1-4, with D tentatively TRBD1 (6 bases). Trimming cost V 4 bases and J 0 bases, with 9 bases left between them. Germline loops: CDR1 MNHNS, CDR2 SASEGT. The length of the CDR3 is 15 residues. The CDR3 is CASSGDTTTNEKLFF. In DNA, the CDR3 is TGTGCCAGCAGTGGGGACACTACAACTAATGAAAAACTGTTTTTT.

CDR3 amino acids: CASSQTLAGGPREQYF. The CDR3 DNA reads TGCGCCAGCAGTCAAACCTTAGCGGGAGGGCCTCGTGAGCAGTACTTC. The chain links TRBV5-1 to TRBJ2-7; 11 bases are shared with TRBD2. CDR1 and CDR2 (germline): SGHRS, YFSETQ. The CDR3 has 16 amino acids. V shed 5 bases, J shed 7 bases, and the junction held 14 bases outside the gene matches.

The rearrangement links TRBV6-6 to TRBJ1-2, with D perhaps TRBD1 (5 bases). CDR1 MNHNY and CDR2 SVGAGI come from the germline V gene (reference sequence). This CDR3 contains 16 residues. V was cut by 0 bases and J by 3 bases, with 14 bases left in between. The CDR3 reads CASSYSKTGGDYGYTF. CDR3 coding DNA: TGTGCCAGCAGTTACTCGAAGACCGGGGGGGACTATGGCTACACCTTC.

The rearrangement links TRBV27 to TRBJ1-1, with D possibly being TRBD1 (6 bases). The V and J ends lost 2 bases and 4 bases respectively, with 11 bases between them. This CDR3 has 14 amino acids. CDR1 is MNHEY, CDR2 SMNVEV, per germline (reference sequence). CDR3 sequence (DNA): TGTGCCAGCAGTTTAGGCAGGGGAACCACTGAAGCTTTCTTT. This codes for CASSLGRGTTEAFF.

As DNA, the CDR3 is TGCAGTGCTAGACTTTACAATGAGCAGTTCTTC. Protein product: CSARLYNEQFF. The rearrangement joins TRBV20-1 to TRBJ2-1; D ambiguous. Germline V lookup: CDR1 DFQATT, CDR2 SNEGSKA (reference sequence). This CDR3 region has 11 residues. Trimming stripped 2 bases from V and 4 bases from J, with 3 bases between.

The chain carries TRBV28 and TRBJ2-5; D may correspond to TRBD1 or TRBD2 (5 bases each). The J call could be wrong; TRBJ2-7 is a better fit for the DNA end. The CDR3 sequence is 14 residues long. Germline V gene lookup returns CDR1 MDHEN and CDR2 SYDVKM. The CDR3 DNA reads TGTGCCAGCAGTGCCCGGGACCACTCCTACGAGCAGTACTTC. Encoded protein: CASSARDHSYEQYF.

The gene calls are TRBV7-2 and TRBJ2-5; D is undetermined. CDR1 and CDR2 (germline): SGHTA, FQGNSA. CDR3 length equals 15 residues. The germline V and J ends were trimmed by 5 bases and 1 base, with 14 bases remaining between them. The chain's CDR3 is CASSITSGFQETQYF. CDR3 nucleotides: TGTGCCAGCAGCATCACCTCCGGGTTCCAAGAGACCCAGTACTTC.

The chain couples TRBV10-2 to TRBJ1-4, with 7 bases aligning to TRBD1. The CDR3 runs 15 residues. Germline CDR1 and CDR2: WSHSY and SAAADI. J gave up 4 bases and V 2 bases, and 4 bases lay outside the gene matches. The CDR3 region is CASSEKGQFNEKLFF. The CDR3 nucleotides are TGCGCCAGCAGTGAGAAGGGACAGTTTAATGAAAAACTGTTTTTT.

This chain joins TRBV27 and TRBJ2-3; weak D call: TRBD2 (5 bases). V lost 5 bases and J 2 bases, leaving 11 bases between the germline ends. The germline CDR1 and CDR2 sequences are MNHEY and SMNVEV (reference sequence). The CDR3 sequence is 14 residues long. As DNA, the CDR3 is TGTGCCAGCAGTCCACGACGGGACACAGATACGCAGTATTTT. Its translation is CASSPRRDTDTQYF.

The chain is built from TRBV27 and TRBJ2-6; 7 nucleotides match TRBD1. Germline V CDR1 and CDR2: MNHEY, SMNVEV (reference sequence). The J segment lost 1 base and the V segment lost 6 bases, leaving 12 bases of the junction unmatched. The CDR3 loop spans 18 amino acids. CDR3 residues: CASRGNPGTESGANVLTF. CDR3 DNA sequence: TGTGCCAGCAGGGGAAACCCCGGGACAGAATCTGGGGCCAACGTCCTGACTTTC.

J is TRBJ2-3 and V is TRBV7-9; possibly TRBD1 for D (5 bases). V dropped 10 bases and J dropped 0 bases, with 11 bases sitting between them. Per germline, CDR1 SEHNR and CDR2 FQNEAQ (reference sequence). The CDR3 consists of 13 residues. CDR3 sequence (DNA): TGTGCCATCAGTACAGGTAGCACAGATACGCAGTATTTT. Amino acids: CAISTGSTDTQYF.

The chain couples TRBV6-5 to TRBJ1-5; TRBD1 matches at 9 bases. V dropped 6 bases and J dropped 4; count of bases not matched to a gene: 7. The germline V gene encodes CDR1 MNHEY and CDR2 SVGAGI. The CDR3 is 15 amino acids. The CDR3 sequence: CASSPTGTGNQPQHF. CDR3 sequence (DNA): TGTGCCAGCAGCCCTACCGGGACAGGGAATCAGCCCCAGCATTTT.

This CDR3 is CASSPVGAGTEAFF. In DNA, the CDR3 is TGTGCCAGCAGCCCCGTGGGGGCGGGCACTGAAGCTTTCTTT. The chain has TRBV6-5 and TRBJ1-1; tentative D call: TRBD1 (6 bases). CDR3 length equals 14 residues. Between the trimmed V and J ends, which lost 6 bases and 4 bases, there was a span of 15 bases. The germline V gene encodes CDR1 MNHEY and CDR2 SVGAGI.

In regard to this clone: One junction end does not reproduce the germline sequence, and a read error may be involved. The chain uses TRBV5-5 and TRBJ1-5; D might be TRBD1 (5 bases). Germline V gives CDR1 SGHKS, CDR2 YYEKEE (reference sequence). This CDR3 region has 15 residues. CDR3 loop: CARSLLWGDGQPQHF. CDR3 bases: TGTGCCAGAAGCTTGTTATGGGGGGACGGTCAGCCCCAGCATTTT.

The chain is built from TRBV5-1 and TRBJ2-1, with a weak D call TRBD2 (6 bases). V gave up 0 bases and J gave up 8 bases, with 15 bases separating them. CDR3 length: 15 residues. Germline CDR1 reads SGHRS; CDR2 reads YFSETQ. Here the CDR3 reads CASSLELGGLDEQFF. DNA for the CDR3: TGCGCCAGCAGCTTGGAGCTAGGAGGGCTCGATGAGCAGTTCTTC.

As DNA, the CDR3 is TGTGCCAGCGGGGACAGCGGCTCTGGGGCCAACGTCCTGACTTTC. Amino acid sequence: CASGDSGSGANVLTF. The chain employs TRBV7-8 and TRBJ2-6; 7 bases are a match to TRBD1. From germline, CDR1 is SGHVS and CDR2 FQNEAQ. The CDR3 has 15 amino acids. The J segment lost 0 bases and the V segment lost 8 bases, leaving 4 bases of the junction unmatched. Combining the CDR3 with reference TRBV7-8 and TRBJ2-6 gives the whole variable domain GAGVSQSPRYKVAKRGQDVALRCDPISGHVSLFWYQQALGQGPEFLTYFQNEAQLDKSGLPSDRFFAERPEGSVSTLKIQRTQQEDSAVYLCASGDSGSGANVLTFGAGSRLTVL.

V and J are TRBV5-1 and TRBJ1-1; the D is unclear. The CDR3 has 14 amino acids. Trimming pared 4 bases from V and 8 bases from J, leaving 18 bases between. The germline V gene has CDR1 SGHRS and CDR2 YFSETQ. The CDR3 DNA reads TGCGCCAGCAGCCCGGTCAGCAGCGAGGTCGAAGCTTTCTTT. Amino acid sequence: CASSPVSSEVEAFF.

This sequence joins TRBV1 and TRBJ2-1; TRBD1 is the table's D call, not checked against the DNA. TRBV1 is termed a pseudogene. This CDR3 contains 16 residues. The CDR3 region has the DNA TGCACCAGCAGCCCCAACCCAGGGGCCCGGAGTATACGGCAGTTCTTC. Amino acid sequence: CTSSPNPGARSIRQFF.